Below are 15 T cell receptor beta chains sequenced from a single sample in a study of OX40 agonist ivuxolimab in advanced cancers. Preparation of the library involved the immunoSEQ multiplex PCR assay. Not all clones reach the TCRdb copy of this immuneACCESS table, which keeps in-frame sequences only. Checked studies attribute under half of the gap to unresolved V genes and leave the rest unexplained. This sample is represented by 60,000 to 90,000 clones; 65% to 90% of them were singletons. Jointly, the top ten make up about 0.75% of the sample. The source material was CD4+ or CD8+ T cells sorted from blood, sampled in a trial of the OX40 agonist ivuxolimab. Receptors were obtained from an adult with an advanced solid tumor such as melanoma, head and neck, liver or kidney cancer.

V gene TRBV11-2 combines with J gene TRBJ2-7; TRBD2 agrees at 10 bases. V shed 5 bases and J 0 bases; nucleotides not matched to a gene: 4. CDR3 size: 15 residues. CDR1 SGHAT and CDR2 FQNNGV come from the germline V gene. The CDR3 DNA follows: TGTGCCAGCAGCATCTCTAGCGGGAGCTCCTACGAGCAGTACTTC. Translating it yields CASSISSGSSYEQYF.

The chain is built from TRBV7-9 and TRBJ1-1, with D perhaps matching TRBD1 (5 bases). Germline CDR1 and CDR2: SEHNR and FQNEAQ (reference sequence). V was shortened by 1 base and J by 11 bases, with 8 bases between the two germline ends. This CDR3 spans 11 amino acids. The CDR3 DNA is TGTGCCAGCAGCTTAGACAGGTTGGCTTTCTTT. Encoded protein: CASSLDRLAFF.

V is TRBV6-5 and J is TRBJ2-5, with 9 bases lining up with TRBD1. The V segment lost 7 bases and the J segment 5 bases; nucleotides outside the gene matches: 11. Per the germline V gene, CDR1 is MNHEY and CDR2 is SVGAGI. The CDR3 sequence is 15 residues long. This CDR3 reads CASKDPQGARETQYF. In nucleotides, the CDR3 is TGTGCCAGCAAAGACCCACAGGGGGCGCGTGAGACCCAGTACTTC.

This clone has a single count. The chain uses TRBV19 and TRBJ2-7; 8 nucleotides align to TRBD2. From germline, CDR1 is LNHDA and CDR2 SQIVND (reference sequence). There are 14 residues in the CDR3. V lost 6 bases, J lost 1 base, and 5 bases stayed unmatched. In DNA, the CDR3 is TGTGCCAGTAGGCGGGGGGCAGAATCCTACGAGCAGTACTTC. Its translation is CASRRGAESYEQYF.

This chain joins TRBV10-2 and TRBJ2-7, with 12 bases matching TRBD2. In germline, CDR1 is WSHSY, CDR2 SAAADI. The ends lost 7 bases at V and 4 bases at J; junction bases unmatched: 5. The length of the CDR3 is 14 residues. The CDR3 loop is CASTPTSGSYEQYF. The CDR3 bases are TGCGCCAGCACTCCGACTAGCGGGAGTTACGAGCAGTACTTC.

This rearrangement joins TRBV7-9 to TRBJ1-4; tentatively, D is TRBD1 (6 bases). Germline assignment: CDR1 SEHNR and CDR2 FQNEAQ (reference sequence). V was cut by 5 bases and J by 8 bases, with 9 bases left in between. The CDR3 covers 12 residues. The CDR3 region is CASSLRGEKLFF. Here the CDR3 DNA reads TGTGCCAGCAGCCTTAGGGGGGAAAAACTGTTTTTT.

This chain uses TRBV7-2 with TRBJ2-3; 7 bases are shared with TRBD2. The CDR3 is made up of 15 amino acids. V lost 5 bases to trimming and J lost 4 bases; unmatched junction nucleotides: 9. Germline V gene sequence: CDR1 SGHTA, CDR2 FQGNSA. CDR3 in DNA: TGTGCCAGCAGCGGGGAGGGGCGGGAGTCAGATACGCAGTATTTT. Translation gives CASSGEGRESDTQYF.

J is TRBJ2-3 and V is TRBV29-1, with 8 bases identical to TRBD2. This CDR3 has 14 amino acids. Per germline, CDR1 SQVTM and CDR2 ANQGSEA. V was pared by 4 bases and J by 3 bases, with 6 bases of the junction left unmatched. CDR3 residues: CSVVRGGITDTQYF. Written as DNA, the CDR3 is TGCAGCGTTGTTCGGGGGGGTATTACAGATACGCAGTATTTT.

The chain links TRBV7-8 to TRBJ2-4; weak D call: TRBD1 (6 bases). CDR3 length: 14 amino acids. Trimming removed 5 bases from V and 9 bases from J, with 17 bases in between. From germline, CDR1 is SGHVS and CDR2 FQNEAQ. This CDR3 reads CASSPGHDEGIQYF. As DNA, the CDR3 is TGTGCCAGCAGCCCGGGACACGATGAGGGCATTCAGTACTTC.

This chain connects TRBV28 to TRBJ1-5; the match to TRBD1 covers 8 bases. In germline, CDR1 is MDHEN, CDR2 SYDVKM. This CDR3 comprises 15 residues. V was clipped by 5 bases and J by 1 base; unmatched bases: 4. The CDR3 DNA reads TGTGCCAGCAGTCCACGGACAGGGAGCAATCAGCCCCAGCATTTT. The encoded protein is CASSPRTGSNQPQHF.

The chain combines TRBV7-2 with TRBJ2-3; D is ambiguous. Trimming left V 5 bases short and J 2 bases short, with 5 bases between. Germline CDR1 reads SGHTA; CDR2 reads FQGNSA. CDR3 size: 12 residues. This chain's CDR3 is CASSITTDTQYF. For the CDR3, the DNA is TGTGCCAGCAGCATAACCACAGATACGCAGTATTTT.

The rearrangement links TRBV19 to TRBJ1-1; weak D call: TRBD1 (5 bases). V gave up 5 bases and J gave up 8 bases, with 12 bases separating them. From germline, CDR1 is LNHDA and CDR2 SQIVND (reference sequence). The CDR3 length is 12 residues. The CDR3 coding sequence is TGTGCCAGTAGTGGGACCACAACAGAAGCTTTCTTT. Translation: CASSGTTTEAFF.

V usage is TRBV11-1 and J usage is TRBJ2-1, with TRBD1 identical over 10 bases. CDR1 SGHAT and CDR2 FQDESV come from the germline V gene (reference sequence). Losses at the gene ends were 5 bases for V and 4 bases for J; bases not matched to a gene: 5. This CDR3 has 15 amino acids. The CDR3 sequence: CASSPGQGGYNEQFF. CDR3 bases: TGTGCCAGCAGCCCTGGACAGGGGGGGTACAATGAGCAGTTCTTC.

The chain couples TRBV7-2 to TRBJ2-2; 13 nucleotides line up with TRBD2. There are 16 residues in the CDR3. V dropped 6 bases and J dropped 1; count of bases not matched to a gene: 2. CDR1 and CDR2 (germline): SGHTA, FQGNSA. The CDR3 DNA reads TGTGCCAGCAGAAGGACTAGCGGGGGGAACACCGGGGAGCTGTTTTTT. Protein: CASRRTSGGNTGELFF.

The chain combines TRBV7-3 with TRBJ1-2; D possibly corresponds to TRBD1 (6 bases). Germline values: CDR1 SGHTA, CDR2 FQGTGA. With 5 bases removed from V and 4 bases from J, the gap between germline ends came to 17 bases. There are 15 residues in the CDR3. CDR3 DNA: TGTGCCAGCAGCCCCGGAGGGGGGGGCGGCTATGGCTACACCTTC. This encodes CASSPGGGGGYGYTF.